This T cell receptor (beta chain) is drawn from a study of T cell changes during pregnancy in multiple sclerosis. The repertoire was sequenced with immunoSEQ multiplex PCR; TCRdb's copy has only in-frame clones and lacks some. The sample yields roughly 77,000 clones, 80% to 95% seen once. Sequences were derived from peripheral blood, sampled in the second trimester of pregnancy. The receptor comes from a female donor with multiple sclerosis, enrolled in a pregnancy study.

CDR3 DNA: TGCACCAGCAGCCAAGAAGCCGGAAAACTAGTAAGCGGGGGGTTTAGCACAGATACGCAGTATTTT. This codes for CTSSQEAGKLVSGGFSTDTQYF. This chain connects TRBV1 to TRBJ2-3; TRBD2, the table's D call, was not compared with the DNA. TRBV1 is termed a pseudogene. This CDR3 comprises 22 residues.